The clone carrying this TCR beta chain appeared once. The repertoire was sequenced with immunoSEQ multiplex PCR; TCRdb's copy has only in-frame clones and lacks some. Here the sample spans just over 90,000 clones, 90% to 95% being singletons. This entry comes from a study of T cell changes during pregnancy in multiple sclerosis. The V gene lost 5 bases and the J gene lost 8 bases, with 15 bases spanning the gap. CDR3 length equals 13 residues. Per germline, CDR1 SGHTA and CDR2 FQGNSA. The TCR originated in a female donor in good health, enrolled as a control in a pregnancy study. The sample consisted of peripheral blood, taken after pregnancy. The chain recombines TRBV7-2 with TRBJ1-2; D remains unclear. CDR3 sequence: CASSLIIPGGYTF. CDR3 bases: TGTGCCAGCAGCCTAATAATCCCGGGAGGCTACACCTTC.